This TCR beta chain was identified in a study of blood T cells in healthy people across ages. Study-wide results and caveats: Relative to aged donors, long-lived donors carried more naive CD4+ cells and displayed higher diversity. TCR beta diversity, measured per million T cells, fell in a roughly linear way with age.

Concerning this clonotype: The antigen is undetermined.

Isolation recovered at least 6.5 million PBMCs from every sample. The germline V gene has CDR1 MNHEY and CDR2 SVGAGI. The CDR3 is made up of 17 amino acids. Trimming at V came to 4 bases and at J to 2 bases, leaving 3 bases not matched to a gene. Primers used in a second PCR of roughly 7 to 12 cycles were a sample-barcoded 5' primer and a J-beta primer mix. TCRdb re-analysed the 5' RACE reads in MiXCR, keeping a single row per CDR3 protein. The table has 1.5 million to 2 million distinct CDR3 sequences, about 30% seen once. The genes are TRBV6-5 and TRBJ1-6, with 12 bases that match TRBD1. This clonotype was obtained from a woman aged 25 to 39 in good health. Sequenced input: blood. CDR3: CASSLGTGGAYNSPLHF. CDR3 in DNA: TGTGCCAGCAGTTTAGGGACAGGGGGCGCCTATAATTCACCCCTCCACTTT.